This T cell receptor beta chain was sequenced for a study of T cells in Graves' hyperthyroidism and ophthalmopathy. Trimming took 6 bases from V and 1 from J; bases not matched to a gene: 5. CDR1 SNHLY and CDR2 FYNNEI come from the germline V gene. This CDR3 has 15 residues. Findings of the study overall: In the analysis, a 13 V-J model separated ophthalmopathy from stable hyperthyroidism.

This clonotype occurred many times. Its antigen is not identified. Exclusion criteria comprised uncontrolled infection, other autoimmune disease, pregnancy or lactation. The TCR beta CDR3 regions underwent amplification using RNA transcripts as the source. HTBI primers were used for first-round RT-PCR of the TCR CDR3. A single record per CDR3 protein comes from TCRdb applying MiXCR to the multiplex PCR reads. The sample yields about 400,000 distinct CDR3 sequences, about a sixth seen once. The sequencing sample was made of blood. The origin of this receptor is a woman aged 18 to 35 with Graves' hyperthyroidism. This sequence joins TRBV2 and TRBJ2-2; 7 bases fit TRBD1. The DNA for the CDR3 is TGTGCCAGCAGCCGGGACAGTTGGAACACCGGGGAGCTGTTTTTT. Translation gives CASSRDSWNTGELFF.